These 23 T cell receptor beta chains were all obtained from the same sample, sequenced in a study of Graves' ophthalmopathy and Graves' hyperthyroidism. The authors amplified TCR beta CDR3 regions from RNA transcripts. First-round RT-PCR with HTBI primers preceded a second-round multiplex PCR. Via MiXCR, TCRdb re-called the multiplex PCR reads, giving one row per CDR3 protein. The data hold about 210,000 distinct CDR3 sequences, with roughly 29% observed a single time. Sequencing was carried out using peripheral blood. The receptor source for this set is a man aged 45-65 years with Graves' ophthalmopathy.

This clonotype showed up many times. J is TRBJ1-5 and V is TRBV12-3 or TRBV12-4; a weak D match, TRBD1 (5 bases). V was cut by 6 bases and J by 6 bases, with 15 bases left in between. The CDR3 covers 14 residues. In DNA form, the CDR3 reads TGTGCCAGCAGCCGCTCGGGGGTGGGTCAGCCCCAGCATTTT. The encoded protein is CASSRSGVGQPQHF.

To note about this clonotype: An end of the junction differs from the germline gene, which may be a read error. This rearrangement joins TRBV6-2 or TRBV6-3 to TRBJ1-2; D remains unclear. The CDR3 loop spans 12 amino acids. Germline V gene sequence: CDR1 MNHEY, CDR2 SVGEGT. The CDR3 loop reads CAISRMYYGYTF. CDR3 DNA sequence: TGTGCCATCAGTCGTATGTACTATGGCTACACCTTC.

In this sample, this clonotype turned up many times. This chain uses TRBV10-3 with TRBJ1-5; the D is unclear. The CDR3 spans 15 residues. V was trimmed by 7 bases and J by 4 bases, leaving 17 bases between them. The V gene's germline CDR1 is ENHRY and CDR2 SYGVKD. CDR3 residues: CAINGDDGSNQPQHF. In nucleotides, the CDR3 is TGTGCCATCAATGGAGACGATGGGTCGAATCAGCCCCAGCATTTT.

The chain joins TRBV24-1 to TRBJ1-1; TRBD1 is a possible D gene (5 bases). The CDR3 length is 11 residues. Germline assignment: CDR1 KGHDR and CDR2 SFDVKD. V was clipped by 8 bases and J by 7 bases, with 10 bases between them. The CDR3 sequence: CATNGGDEAFF. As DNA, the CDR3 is TGTGCCACCAACGGGGGAGATGAAGCTTTCTTT.

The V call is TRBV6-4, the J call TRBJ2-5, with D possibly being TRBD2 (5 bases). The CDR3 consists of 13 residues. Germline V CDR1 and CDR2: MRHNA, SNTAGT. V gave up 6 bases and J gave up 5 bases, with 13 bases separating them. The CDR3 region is CASSRGYEETQYF. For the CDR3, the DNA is TGTGCCAGCAGCCGCGGGTATGAGGAGACCCAGTACTTC.

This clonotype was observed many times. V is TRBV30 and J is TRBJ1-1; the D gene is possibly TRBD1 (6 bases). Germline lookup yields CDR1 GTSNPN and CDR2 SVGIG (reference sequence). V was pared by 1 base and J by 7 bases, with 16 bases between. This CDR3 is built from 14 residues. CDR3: CAWSGQGSGGEAFF. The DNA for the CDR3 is TGTGCCTGGAGTGGCCAGGGGAGCGGGGGTGAAGCTTTCTTT.

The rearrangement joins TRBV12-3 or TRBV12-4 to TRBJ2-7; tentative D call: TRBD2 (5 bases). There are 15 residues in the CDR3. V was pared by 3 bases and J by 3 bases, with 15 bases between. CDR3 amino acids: CASSFDRGTFYEQYF. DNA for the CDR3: TGTGCCAGCAGTTTTGACCGGGGAACGTTCTACGAGCAGTACTTC.

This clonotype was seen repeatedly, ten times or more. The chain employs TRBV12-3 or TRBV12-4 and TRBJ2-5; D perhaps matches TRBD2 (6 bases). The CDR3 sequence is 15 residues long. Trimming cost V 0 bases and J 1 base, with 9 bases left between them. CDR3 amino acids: CASSLAGGLQETQYF. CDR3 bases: TGTGCCAGCAGTTTAGCGGGAGGCCTCCAAGAGACCCAGTACTTC.

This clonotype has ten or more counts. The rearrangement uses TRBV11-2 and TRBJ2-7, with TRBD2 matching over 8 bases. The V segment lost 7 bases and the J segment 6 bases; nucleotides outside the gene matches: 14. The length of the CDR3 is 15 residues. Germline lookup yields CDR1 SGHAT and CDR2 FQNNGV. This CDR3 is CASTRSGRSHFEQYF. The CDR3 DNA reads TGTGCCAGCACCCGCAGCGGGAGATCCCACTTCGAGCAGTACTTC.

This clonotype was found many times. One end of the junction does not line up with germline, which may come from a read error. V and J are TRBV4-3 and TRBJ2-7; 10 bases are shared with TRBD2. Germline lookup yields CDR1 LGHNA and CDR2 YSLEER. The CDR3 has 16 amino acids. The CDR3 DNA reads TGCACCAGCAGCCAAGACCCAGCGGGAGGGCCTTCTGAGCAGTACTTC. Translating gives CTSSQDPAGGPSEQYF.

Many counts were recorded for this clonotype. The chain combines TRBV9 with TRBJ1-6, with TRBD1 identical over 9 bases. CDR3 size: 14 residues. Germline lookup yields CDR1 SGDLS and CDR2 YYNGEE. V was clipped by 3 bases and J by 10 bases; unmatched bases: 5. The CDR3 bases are TGTGCCAGCAGCGCCCGGGACAGGGAATCACCCCTCCACTTT. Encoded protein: CASSARDRESPLHF.

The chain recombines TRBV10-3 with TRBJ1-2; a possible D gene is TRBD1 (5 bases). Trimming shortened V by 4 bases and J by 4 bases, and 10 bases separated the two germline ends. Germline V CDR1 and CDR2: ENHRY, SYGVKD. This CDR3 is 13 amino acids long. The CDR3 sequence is CAISAGRGYGYTF. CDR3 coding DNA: TGTGCCATCAGTGCAGGGCGCGGCTATGGCTACACCTTC.

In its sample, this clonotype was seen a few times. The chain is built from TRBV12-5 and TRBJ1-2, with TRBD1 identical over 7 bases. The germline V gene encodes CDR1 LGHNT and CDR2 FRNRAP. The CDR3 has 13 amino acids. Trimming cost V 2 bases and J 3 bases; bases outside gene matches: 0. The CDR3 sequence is CASGLTGDYGYTF. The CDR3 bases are TGTGCTAGTGGTTTGACAGGGGACTATGGCTACACCTTC. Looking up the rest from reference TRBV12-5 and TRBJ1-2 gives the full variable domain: DARVTQTPRHKVTEMGQEVTMRCQPILGHNTVFWYRQTMMQGLELLAYFRNRAPLDDSGMPKDRFSAEMPDATLATLKIQPSEPRDSAVYFCASGLTGDYGYTFGSGTRLTVV.

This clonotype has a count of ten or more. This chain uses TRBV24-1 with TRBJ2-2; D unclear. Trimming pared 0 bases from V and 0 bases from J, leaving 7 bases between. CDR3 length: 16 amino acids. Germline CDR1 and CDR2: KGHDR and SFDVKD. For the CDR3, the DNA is TGTGCCACCAGTGATTTGCAGCGCCCGAACACCGGGGAGCTGTTTTTT. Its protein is CATSDLQRPNTGELFF.

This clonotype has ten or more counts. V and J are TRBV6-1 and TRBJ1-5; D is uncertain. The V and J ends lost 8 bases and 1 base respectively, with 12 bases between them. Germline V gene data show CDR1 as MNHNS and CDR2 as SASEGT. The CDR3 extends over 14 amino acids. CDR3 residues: CASRPAGSNQPQHF. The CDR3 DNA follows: TGTGCCAGCCGGCCGGCGGGAAGCAATCAGCCCCAGCATTTT.

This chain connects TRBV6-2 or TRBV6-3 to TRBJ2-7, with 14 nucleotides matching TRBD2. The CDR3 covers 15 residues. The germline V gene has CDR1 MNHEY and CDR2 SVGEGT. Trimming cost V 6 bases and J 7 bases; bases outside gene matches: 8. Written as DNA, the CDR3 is TGTGCCAGCAGCAAGACTAGCGGGAGGGCCAATGAGCAGTACTTC. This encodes CASSKTSGRANEQYF.

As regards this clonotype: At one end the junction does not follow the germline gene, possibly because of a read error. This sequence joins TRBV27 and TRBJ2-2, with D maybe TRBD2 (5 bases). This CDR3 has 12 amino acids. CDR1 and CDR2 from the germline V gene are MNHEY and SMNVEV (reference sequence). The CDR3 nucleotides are TGTGCCAGCAGTTCCAACACCGGGGAGCTGCTTTTT. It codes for CASSSNTGELLF.

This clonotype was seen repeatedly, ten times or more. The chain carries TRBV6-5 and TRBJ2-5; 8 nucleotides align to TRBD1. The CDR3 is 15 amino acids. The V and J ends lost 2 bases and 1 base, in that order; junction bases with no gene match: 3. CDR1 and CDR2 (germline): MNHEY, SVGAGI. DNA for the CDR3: TGTGCCAGCAGTTACCTTGGGACAGGCCAAGAGACCCAGTACTTC. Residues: CASSYLGTGQETQYF.

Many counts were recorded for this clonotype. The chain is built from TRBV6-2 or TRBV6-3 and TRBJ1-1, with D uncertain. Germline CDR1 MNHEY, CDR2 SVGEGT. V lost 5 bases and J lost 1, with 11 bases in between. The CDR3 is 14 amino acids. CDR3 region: CASSDPRQNTEAFF. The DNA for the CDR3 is TGTGCCAGCAGTGACCCCCGCCAGAACACTGAAGCTTTCTTT.

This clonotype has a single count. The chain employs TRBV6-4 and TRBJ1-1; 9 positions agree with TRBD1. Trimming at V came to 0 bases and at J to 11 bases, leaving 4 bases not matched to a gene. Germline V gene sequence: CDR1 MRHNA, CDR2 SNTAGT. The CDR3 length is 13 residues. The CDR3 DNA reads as TGTGCCAGCAGTGACTCGGGGACAGGGAGCGCTTTCTTT. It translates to CASSDSGTGSAFF.

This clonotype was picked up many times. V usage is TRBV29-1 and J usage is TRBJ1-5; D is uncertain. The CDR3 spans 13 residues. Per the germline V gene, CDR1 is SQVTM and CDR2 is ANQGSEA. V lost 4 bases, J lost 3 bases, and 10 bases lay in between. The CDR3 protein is CSVGQAINQPQHF. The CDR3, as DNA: TGCAGCGTTGGCCAGGCGATCAATCAGCCCCAGCATTTT.

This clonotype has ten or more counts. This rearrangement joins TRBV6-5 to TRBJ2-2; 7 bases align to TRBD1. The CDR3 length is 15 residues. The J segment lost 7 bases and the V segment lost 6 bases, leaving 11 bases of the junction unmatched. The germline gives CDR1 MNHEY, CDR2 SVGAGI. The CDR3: CASSLTGIGGGELFF. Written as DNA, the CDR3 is TGTGCCAGCAGCTTGACAGGGATCGGAGGCGGGGAGCTGTTTTTT.

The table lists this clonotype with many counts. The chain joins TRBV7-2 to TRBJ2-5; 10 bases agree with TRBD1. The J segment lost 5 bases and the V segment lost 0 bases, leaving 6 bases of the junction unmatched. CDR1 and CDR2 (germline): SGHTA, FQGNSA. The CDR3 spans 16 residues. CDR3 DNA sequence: TGTGCCAGCAGCTTAGCACAGGGACAGGGGATGGAGACCCAGTACTTC. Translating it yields CASSLAQGQGMETQYF.